The 18 T cell receptor beta chains in this list originate from one sample, sequenced in a study of technical replicates of blood from several donors. Sequencing used immunoSEQ multiplex PCR; TCRdb keeps in-frame clones, though not all of them. The sample includes about 85,000 clones, approximately 94% of them seen just once. Material: T cells isolated from PBMCs. The receptors come from a human donor in good health.

This clone was detected a few times. The V call is TRBV15, the J call TRBJ1-6; 7 bases map to TRBD1. The germline gives CDR1 LNHNV, CDR2 YYDKDF (reference sequence). The CDR3 covers 15 residues. J lost 6 bases, V lost 4 bases, and 6 bases had no gene match. This CDR3 is CATSTYNRGNSPLHF. CDR3 DNA sequence: TGTGCCACCAGCACCTACAACAGGGGTAATTCACCCCTCCACTTT.

This clone was detected only once. The rearrangement uses TRBV11-2 and TRBJ1-2; TRBD1 matches at 8 bases. The CDR3 extends over 13 amino acids. The ends lost 5 bases at V and 6 bases at J; junction bases unmatched: 5. CDR1 is SGHAT and CDR2 is FQNNGV in the germline V gene. CDR3 DNA: TGTGCCAGCAGCCGAGACAGGGGAGATGGCTACACCTTC. Translating it yields CASSRDRGDGYTF.

The genes are TRBV11-2 and TRBJ1-4; perhaps TRBD1 as D (5 bases). Trimming took off 3 bases at V and 4 bases at J, with 9 bases between the two ends. Germline CDR1 is SGHAT and CDR2 is FQNNGV. This CDR3 has 14 residues. CDR3 sequence: CASSFRGSNEKLFF. CDR3 in DNA: TGTGCCAGCAGCTTTAGGGGAAGTAATGAAAAACTGTTTTTT.

The chain links TRBV28 to TRBJ1-1, with D unclear. V was clipped by 4 bases and J by 0 bases, with 12 bases between them. This CDR3 region has 15 residues. Germline V lookup: CDR1 MDHEN, CDR2 SYDVKM. CDR3 sequence: CASSYLQSVNTEAFF. CDR3 coding DNA: TGTGCCAGCAGTTATCTACAGTCAGTGAACACTGAAGCTTTCTTT.

This clone has only one observation. The rearrangement links TRBV29-1 to TRBJ2-7, with D tentatively TRBD1 (6 bases). V lost 4 bases and J lost 1, with 11 bases in between. Germline loops: CDR1 SQVTM, CDR2 ANQGSEA. This CDR3 has 13 residues. CDR3 bases: TGCAGCGTTGCACGGGACACATCCTACGAGCAGTACTTC. It yields the protein CSVARDTSYEQYF.

V usage is TRBV11-3 and J usage is TRBJ2-1; the match to TRBD2 covers 7 bases. From germline, CDR1 is SGHNT and CDR2 YENEEA. There are 18 residues in the CDR3. V lost 2 bases to trimming and J lost 5 bases; unmatched junction nucleotides: 15. The CDR3 DNA follows: TGTGCCAGCAGCTTATCGAGGGCGGGGGTCGGCCAAAACAATGAGCAGTTCTTC. The encoded protein is CASSLSRAGVGQNNEQFF.

V gene TRBV7-2 combines with J gene TRBJ1-5, with D unclear. Between the trimmed V and J ends, which lost 8 bases and 0 bases, there was a span of 8 bases. This CDR3 region has 13 residues. The germline V gene has CDR1 SGHTA and CDR2 FQGNSA. The CDR3 region has the DNA TGTGCCAGCGAGAGAGATAGCAATCAGCCCCAGCATTTT. Translating gives CASERDSNQPQHF.

The chain recombines TRBV28 with TRBJ1-1; 8 positions match TRBD1. CDR3 length equals 17 residues. CDR1 is MDHEN, CDR2 SYDVKM, per germline. V trimming: 6 bases; J trimming: 0 bases; junction bases outside the gene matches: 12. This chain's CDR3 is CASRRLGQGRMNTEAFF. CDR3 DNA sequence: TGTGCCAGCAGACGCCTTGGACAGGGCCGAATGAACACTGAAGCTTTCTTT.

CDR3 residues: CASSLQGARTGELFF. The CDR3 nucleotides are TGTGCCAGCAGTCTCCAGGGGGCGAGGACCGGGGAGCTGTTTTTT. The J gene is TRBJ2-2, the V gene TRBV28; TRBD1 agrees at 8 bases. The CDR3 spans 15 residues. V lost 5 bases, J lost 5 bases, and 7 bases stayed unmatched. Germline lookup yields CDR1 MDHEN and CDR2 SYDVKM.

This clone showed up just once. The gene calls are TRBV9 and TRBJ2-1; D perhaps matches TRBD2 (6 bases). The CDR3 totals 15 residues. V was trimmed by 3 bases and J by 6 bases, leaving 16 bases between them. The germline V gene encodes CDR1 SGDLS and CDR2 YYNGEE. CDR3 loop: CASSGSGLQFNEQFF. The CDR3 coding sequence is TGTGCCAGCAGCGGATCGGGACTTCAATTCAATGAGCAGTTCTTC.

The gene calls are TRBV6-1 and TRBJ2-3, with 8 bases identical to TRBD2. Germline lookup yields CDR1 MNHNS and CDR2 SASEGT. The V gene end was trimmed by 5 bases and the J gene end by 5 bases; junction bases not matched to a gene: 9. The CDR3 length is 15 residues. The chain's CDR3 is CASSHSGEGGDTQYF. DNA of the CDR3: TGTGCCAGCAGTCATAGCGGGGAGGGTGGAGATACGCAGTATTTT.

The genes are TRBV19 and TRBJ1-5; D perhaps matches TRBD1 (6 bases). The V gene lost 8 bases and the J gene lost 2 bases, with 10 bases spanning the gap. The CDR3 covers 13 residues. Germline lookup yields CDR1 LNHDA and CDR2 SQIVND (reference sequence). CDR3 DNA sequence: TGTGCCAGTCGGGGGGGGCGCAATCAGCCCCAGCATTTT. Its translation is CASRGGRNQPQHF.

J is TRBJ2-7 and V is TRBV5-1, with TRBD1 matching 7 bases. Looked up from germline, CDR1 is SGHRS and CDR2 is YFSETQ. The CDR3 covers 15 residues. V dropped 0 bases and J dropped 5; count of bases not matched to a gene: 8. CDR3 in amino acids: CASSLVRQGRDEQYF. The CDR3 nucleotides are TGCGCCAGCAGCTTGGTACGACAGGGTAGGGACGAGCAGTACTTC.

The J gene is TRBJ2-2, the V gene TRBV7-8; 10 bases line up with TRBD2. CDR3 length equals 16 residues. CDR1 and CDR2 (germline): SGHVS, FQNEAQ. J gave up 6 bases and V 5 bases, and 9 bases lay outside the gene matches. The chain's CDR3 is CASSRASGGRAGELFF. The CDR3 DNA reads TGTGCCAGCAGCCGGGCTAGCGGGGGTAGGGCCGGGGAGCTGTTTTTT.

This chain joins TRBV5-6 and TRBJ2-1, with 9 bases aligning to TRBD2. V gave up 0 bases and J gave up 5 bases; unmatched junction bases: 15. This CDR3 spans 19 amino acids. In germline, CDR1 is SGHDT, CDR2 YYEEEE. Here the CDR3 reads CASSLDLVRGGKFHNEQFF. CDR3 DNA sequence: TGTGCCAGCAGCTTGGATCTGGTGCGGGGGGGAAAATTCCACAATGAGCAGTTCTTC. Drawing the rest from reference TRBV5-6 and TRBJ2-1, the complete variable domain is DAGVTQSPTHLIKTRGQQVTLRCSPKSGHDTVSWYQQALGQGPQFIFQYYEEEERQRGNFPDRFSGHQFPNYSSELNVNALLLGDSALYLCASSLDLVRGGKFHNEQFFGPGTRLTVL.

The gene calls are TRBV2 and TRBJ2-7; a possible D gene is TRBD2 (6 bases). The V end was cut by 4 bases, the J end by 3 bases, with 16 bases between. The V gene's germline CDR1 is SNHLY and CDR2 FYNNEI. The CDR3 has 15 residues. CDR3 nucleotides: TGTGCCAGCAGTGTTAAGTGGGAGGCCAACTACGAGCAGTACTTC. Residues: CASSVKWEANYEQYF.

The J gene is TRBJ2-7, the V gene TRBV27; unclear D gene. The CDR3 sequence is 14 residues long. Germline loops: CDR1 MNHEY, CDR2 SMNVEV (reference sequence). Deletions cut 6 bases from V and 2 bases from J, with 14 bases between. The CDR3 is CASSRPGRPYEQYF. In DNA form, the CDR3 reads TGTGCCAGCAGCCGCCCAGGTCGGCCCTACGAGCAGTACTTC.

This chain joins TRBV5-6 and TRBJ2-3; D unresolved. This CDR3 is built from 14 residues. V lost 0 bases and J 2 bases, leaving 7 bases between the germline ends. Germline CDR1 reads SGHDT; CDR2 reads YYEEEE. The CDR3 sequence: CASSLGAHTDTQYF. CDR3 bases: TGTGCCAGCAGCTTGGGTGCGCACACAGATACGCAGTATTTT.